This T cell receptor (beta chain) came from a study of type 1 regulatory T cells. Study in general: T-allo10 is an in vitro-generated, Tr1-enriched CD4 T cell product specific for alloantigen.

TCRdb passed the reads through MiXCR, listing each CDR3 protein once. The sample contains about 100,000 distinct CDR3 sequences, roughly 31% of which appear only once. Germline lookup yields CDR1 SGHKS and CDR2 YYEKEE (reference sequence). V shed 3 bases and J 7 bases; nucleotides not matched to a gene: 12. The CDR3 is made up of 16 amino acids. This clonotype was observed a few times. The sequenced sample consisted of CD4+ T cells, either the whole sample or a sorted fraction (not recorded which). The receptor was derived from a human donor in good health. The chain joins TRBV5-5 to TRBJ2-4, with TRBD1 matching 8 bases. CDR3: CASSWTYRGERNIQYF. The CDR3 region has the DNA TGTGCCAGCAGCTGGACCTACAGGGGGGAAAGGAACATTCAGTACTTC.